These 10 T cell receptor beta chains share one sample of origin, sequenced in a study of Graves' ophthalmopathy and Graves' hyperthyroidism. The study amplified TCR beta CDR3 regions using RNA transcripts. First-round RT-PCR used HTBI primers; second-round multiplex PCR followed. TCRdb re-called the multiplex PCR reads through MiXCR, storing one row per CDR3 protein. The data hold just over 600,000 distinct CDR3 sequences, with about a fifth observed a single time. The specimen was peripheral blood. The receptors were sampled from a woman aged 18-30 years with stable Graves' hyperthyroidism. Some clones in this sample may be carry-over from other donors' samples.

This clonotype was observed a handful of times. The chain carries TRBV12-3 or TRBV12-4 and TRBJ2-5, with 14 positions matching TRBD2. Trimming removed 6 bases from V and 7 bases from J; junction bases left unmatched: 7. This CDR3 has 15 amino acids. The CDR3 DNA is TGTGCCAGCAGCCGCGGGACTAGCGGGGGTGGGACCCAGTACTTC. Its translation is CASSRGTSGGGTQYF.

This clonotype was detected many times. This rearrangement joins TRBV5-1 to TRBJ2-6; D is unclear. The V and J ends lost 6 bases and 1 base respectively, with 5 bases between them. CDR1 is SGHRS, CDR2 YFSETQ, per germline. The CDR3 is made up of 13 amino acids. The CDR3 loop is CASNPSGANVLTF. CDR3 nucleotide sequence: TGCGCCAGCAACCCGTCTGGGGCCAACGTCCTGACTTTC.

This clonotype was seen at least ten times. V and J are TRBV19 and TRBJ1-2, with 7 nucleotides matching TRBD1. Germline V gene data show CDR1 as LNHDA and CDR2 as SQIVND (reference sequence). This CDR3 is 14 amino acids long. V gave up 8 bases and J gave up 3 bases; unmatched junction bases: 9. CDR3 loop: CASVRRDRHYGYTF. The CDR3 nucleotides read TGTGCCAGTGTGCGCCGGGACAGACACTATGGCTACACCTTC. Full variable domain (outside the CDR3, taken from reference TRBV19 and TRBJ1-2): DGGITQSPKYLFRKEGQNVTLSCEQNLNHDAMYWYRQDPGQGLRLIYYSQIVNDFQKGDIAEGYSVSREKKESFPLTVTSAQKNPTAFYLCASVRRDRHYGYTFGSGTRLTVV.

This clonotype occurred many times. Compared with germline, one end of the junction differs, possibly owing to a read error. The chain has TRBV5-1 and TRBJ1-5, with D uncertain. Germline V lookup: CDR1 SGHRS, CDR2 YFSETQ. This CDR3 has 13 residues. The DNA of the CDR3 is TGTGCCAGCAGCCCGGAGGGCAATCAGCCCCAGCATTTT. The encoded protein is CASSPEGNQPQHF.

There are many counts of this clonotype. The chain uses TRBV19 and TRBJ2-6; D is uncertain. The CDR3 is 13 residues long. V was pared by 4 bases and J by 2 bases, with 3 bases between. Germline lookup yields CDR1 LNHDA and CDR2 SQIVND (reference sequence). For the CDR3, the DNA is TGTGCCAGTAGTAACCCTGGGGCCAACGTCCTGACTTTC. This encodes CASSNPGANVLTF. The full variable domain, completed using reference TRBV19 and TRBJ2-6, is DGGITQSPKYLFRKEGQNVTLSCEQNLNHDAMYWYRQDPGQGLRLIYYSQIVNDFQKGDIAEGYSVSREKKESFPLTVTSAQKNPTAFYLCASSNPGANVLTFGAGSRLTVL.

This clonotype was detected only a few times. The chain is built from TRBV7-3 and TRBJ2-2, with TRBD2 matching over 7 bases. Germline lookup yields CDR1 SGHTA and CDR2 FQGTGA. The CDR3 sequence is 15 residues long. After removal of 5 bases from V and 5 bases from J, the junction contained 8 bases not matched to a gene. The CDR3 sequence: CASSPTPGGTGELFF. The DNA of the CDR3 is TGTGCCAGCAGCCCCACCCCGGGGGGTACCGGGGAGCTGTTTTTT.

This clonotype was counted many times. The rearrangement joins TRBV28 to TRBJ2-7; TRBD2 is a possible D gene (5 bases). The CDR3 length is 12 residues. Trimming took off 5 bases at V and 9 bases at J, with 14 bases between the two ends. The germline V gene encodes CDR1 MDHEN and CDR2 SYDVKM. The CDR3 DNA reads TGTGCCAGCAGTCCAAAACGAGGGCTGCAGTACTTC. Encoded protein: CASSPKRGLQYF.

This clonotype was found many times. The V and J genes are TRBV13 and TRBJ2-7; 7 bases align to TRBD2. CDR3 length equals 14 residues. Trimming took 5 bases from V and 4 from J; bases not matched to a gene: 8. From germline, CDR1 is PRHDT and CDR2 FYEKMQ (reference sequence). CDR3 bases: TGTGCCAGCAGCGTGACCGACGGGAGGTACGAGCAGTACTTC. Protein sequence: CASSVTDGRYEQYF.

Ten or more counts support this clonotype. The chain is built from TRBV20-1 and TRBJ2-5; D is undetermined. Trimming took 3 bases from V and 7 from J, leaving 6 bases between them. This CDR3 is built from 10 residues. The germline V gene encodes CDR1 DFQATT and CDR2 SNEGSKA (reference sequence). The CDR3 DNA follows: TGCAGTGCTAGCCCCGGGACCCAGTACTTC. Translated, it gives CSASPGTQYF.

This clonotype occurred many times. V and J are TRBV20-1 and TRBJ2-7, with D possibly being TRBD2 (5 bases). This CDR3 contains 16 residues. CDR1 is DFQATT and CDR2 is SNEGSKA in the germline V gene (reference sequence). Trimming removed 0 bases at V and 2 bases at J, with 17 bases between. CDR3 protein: CSARDQRASSAYEQYF. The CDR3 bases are TGCAGTGCTAGAGATCAGAGGGCCAGTTCCGCCTACGAGCAGTACTTC.